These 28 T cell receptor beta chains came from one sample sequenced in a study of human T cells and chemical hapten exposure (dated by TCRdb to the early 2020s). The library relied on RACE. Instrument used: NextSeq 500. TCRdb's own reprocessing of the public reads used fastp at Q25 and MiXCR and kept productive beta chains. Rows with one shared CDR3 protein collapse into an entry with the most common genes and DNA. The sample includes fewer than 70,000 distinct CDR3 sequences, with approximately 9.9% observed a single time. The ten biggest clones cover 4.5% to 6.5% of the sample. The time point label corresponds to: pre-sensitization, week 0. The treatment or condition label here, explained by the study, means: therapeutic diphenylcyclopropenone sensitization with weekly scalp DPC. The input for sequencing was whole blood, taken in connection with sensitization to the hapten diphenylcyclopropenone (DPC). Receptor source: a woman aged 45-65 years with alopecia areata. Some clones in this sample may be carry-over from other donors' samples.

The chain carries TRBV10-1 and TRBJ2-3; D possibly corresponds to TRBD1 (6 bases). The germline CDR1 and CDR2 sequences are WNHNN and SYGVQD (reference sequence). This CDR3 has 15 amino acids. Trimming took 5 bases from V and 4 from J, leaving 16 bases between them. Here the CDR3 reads CASSPGQSLADTQYF. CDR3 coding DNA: TGCGCCAGCAGTCCCGGACAGAGTTTGGCAGATACGCAGTATTTT.

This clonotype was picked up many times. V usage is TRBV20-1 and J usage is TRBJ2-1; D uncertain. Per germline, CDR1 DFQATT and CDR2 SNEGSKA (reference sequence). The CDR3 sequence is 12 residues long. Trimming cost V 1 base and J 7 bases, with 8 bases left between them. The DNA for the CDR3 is TGCAGTGCTAGAGGGATCGGGAATGAGCAGTTCTTC. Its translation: CSARGIGNEQFF.

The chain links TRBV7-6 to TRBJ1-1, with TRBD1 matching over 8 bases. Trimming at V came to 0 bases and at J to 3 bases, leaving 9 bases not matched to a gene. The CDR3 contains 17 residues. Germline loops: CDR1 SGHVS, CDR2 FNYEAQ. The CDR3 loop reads CASSLAAGGAFYTEAFF. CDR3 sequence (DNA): TGTGCCAGCAGCTTAGCCGCAGGGGGCGCGTTTTACACTGAAGCTTTCTTT.

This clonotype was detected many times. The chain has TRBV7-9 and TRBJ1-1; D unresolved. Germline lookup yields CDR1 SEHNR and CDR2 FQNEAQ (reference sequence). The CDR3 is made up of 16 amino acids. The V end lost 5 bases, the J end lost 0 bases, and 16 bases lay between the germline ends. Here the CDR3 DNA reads TGTGCCAGCAGCACAGAGCTCCGAGGTATGAACACTGAAGCTTTCTTT. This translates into CASSTELRGMNTEAFF.

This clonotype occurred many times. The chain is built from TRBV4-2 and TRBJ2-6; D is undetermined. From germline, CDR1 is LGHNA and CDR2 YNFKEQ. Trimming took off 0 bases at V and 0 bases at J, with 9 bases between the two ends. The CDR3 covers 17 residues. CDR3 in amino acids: CASSQEIISSGANVLTF. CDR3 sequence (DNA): TGTGCCAGCAGCCAAGAGATCATATCCTCTGGGGCCAACGTCCTGACTTTC.

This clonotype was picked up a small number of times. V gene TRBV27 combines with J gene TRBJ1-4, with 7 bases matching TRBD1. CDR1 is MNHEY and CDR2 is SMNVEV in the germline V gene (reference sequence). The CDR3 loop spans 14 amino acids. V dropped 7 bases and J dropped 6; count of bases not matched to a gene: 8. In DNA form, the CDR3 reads TGTGCCAGCAAGCTCGGACAGGCCTATGAAAAACTGTTTTTT. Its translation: CASKLGQAYEKLFF.

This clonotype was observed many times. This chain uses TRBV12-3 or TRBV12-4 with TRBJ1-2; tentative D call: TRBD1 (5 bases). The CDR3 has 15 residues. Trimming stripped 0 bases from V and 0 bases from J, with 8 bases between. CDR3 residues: CASSLAGQANYGYTF. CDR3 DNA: TGTGCCAGCAGTTTAGCCGGACAAGCTAACTATGGCTACACCTTC.

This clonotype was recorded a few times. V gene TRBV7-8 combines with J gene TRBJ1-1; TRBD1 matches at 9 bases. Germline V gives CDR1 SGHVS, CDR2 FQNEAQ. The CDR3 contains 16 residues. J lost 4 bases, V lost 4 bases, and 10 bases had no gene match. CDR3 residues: CASSSDRGMRSTEAFF. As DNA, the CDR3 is TGTGCCAGCAGCTCGGACAGGGGAATGAGAAGCACTGAAGCTTTCTTT.

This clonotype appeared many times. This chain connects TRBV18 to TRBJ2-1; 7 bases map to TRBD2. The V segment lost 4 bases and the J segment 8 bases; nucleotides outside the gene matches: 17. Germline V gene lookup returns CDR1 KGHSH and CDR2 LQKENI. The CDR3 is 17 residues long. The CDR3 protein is CASSHRRGRTREDEQFF. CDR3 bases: TGTGCCAGCTCACATCGTAGAGGAAGGACCCGGGAGGATGAGCAGTTCTTC.

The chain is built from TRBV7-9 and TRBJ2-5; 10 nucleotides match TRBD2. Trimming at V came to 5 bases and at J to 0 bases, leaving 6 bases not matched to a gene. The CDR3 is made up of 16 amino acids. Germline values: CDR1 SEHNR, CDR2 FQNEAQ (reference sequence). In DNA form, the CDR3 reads TGTGCCAGCAGCCTCCTGACTAGCGGGTACCAAGAGACCCAGTACTTC. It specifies CASSLLTSGYQETQYF.

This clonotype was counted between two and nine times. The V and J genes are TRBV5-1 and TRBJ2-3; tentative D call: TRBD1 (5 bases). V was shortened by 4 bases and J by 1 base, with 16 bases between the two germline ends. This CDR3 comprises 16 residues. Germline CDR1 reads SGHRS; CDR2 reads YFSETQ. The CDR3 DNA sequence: TGCGCCAGCAGCCAACCCAAAGGGGTGGGCACAGATACGCAGTATTTT. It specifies CASSQPKGVGTDTQYF. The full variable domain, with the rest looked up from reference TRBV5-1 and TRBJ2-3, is KAGVTQTPRYLIKTRGQQVTLSCSPISGHRSVSWYQQTPGQGLQFLFEYFSETQRNKGNFPGRFSGRQFSNSRSEMNVSTLELGDSALYLCASSQPKGVGTDTQYFGPGTRLTVL.

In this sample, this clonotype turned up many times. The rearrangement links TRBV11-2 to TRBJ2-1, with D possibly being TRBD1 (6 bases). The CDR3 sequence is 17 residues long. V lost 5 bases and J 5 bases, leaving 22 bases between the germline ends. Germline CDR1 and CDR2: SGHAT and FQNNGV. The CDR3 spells CASSQPWDNPGNNEQFF. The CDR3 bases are TGTGCCAGCAGCCAACCCTGGGACAACCCAGGGAACAATGAGCAGTTCTTC.

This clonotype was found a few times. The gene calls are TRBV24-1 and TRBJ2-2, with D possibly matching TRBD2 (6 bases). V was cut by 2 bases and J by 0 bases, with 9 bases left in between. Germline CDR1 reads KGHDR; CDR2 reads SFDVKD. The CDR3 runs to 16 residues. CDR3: CATSDSGGANTGELFF. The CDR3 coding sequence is TGTGCCACCAGTGATTCCGGAGGGGCGAACACCGGGGAGCTGTTTTTT.

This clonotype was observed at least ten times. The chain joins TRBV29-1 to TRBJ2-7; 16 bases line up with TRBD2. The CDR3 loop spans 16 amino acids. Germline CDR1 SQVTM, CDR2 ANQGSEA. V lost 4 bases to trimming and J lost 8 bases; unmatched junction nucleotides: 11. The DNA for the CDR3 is TGCAGCGTTGCCGGGACTAGCGGGGGGGTGAAGATCCAGCAGTACTTC. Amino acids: CSVAGTSGGVKIQQYF.

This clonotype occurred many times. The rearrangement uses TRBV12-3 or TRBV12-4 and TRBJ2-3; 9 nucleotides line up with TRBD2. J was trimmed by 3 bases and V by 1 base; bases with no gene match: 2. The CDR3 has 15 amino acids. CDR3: CASSLGAGGTDTQYF. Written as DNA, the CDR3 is TGTGCCAGCAGTTTAGGGGCGGGGGGGACAGATACGCAGTATTTT.

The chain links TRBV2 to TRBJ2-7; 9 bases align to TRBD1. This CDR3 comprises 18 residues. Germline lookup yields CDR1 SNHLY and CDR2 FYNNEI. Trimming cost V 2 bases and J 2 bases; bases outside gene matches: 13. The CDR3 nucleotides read TGTGCCAGCAGTGAAAGTACCCGGGACAGGGTAAACCCCTACGAGCAGTACTTC. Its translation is CASSESTRDRVNPYEQYF.

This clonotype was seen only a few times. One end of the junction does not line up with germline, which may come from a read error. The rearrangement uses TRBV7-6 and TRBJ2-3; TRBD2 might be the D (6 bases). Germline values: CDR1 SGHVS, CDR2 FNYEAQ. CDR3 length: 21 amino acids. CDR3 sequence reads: CASNLTPGARGPGRDTDTQYF. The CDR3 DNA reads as TGTGCCAGCAACTTAACTCCCGGGGCGCGGGGTCCCGGACGGGACACAGATACGCAGTATTTT.

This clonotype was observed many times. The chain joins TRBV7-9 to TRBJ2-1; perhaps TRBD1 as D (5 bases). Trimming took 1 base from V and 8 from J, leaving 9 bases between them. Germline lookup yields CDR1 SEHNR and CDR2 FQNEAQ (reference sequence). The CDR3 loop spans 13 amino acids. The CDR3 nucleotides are TGTGCCAGCAGCTTAGACAGGTCCCATGAGCAGTTCTTC. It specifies CASSLDRSHEQFF.

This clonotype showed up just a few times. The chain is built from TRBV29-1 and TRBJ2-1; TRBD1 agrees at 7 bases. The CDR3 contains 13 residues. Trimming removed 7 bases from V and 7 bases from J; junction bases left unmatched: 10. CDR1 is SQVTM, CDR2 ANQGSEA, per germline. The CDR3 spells CSDRQGSLNEQFF. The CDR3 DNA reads TGCAGCGATAGACAGGGCTCCTTGAATGAGCAGTTCTTC.

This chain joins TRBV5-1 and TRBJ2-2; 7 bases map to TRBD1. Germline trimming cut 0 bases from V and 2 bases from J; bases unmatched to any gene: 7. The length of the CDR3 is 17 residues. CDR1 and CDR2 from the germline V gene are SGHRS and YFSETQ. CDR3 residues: CASSLGTQGSNTGELFF. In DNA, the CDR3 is TGCGCCAGCAGCTTGGGGACACAGGGGAGCAACACCGGGGAGCTGTTTTTT.

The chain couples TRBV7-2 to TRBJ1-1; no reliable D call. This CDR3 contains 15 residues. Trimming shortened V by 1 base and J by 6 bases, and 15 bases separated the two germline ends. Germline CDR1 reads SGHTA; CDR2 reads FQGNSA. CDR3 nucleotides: TGTGCCAGCAGCTTAGTTGGTTCCAGGACTTCTGAAGCTTTCTTT. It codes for CASSLVGSRTSEAFF.

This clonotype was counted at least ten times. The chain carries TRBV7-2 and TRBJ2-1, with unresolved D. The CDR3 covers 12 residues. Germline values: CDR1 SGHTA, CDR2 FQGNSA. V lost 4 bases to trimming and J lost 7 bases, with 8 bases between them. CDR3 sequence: CASSSTENEQFF. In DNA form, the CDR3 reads TGTGCCAGCAGCTCTACAGAAAATGAGCAGTTCTTC.

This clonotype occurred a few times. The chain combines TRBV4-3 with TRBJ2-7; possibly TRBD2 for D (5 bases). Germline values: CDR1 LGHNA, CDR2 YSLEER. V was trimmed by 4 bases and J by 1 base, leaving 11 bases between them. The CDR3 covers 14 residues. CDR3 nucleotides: TGCGCCAGCAGCCTCACTAGGGTTTCCTACGAGCAGTACTTC. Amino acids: CASSLTRVSYEQYF.

The CDR3 spells CSARAPPGQLNTEAFF. The CDR3 DNA follows: TGCAGTGCTAGAGCTCCTCCGGGACAGCTGAACACTGAAGCTTTCTTT. The J gene is TRBJ1-1, the V gene TRBV20-1, with 7 bases that match TRBD1. This CDR3 comprises 16 residues. Germline values: CDR1 DFQATT, CDR2 SNEGSKA (reference sequence). The V and J ends lost 1 base and 0 bases, in that order; junction bases with no gene match: 8.

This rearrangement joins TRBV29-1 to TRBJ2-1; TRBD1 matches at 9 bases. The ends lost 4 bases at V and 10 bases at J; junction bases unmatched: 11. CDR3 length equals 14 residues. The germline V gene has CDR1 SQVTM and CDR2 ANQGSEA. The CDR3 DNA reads TGCAGCGTTGCCAGGAGCCAAACAGGGGGCGAGCAGTTCTTC. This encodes CSVARSQTGGEQFF.

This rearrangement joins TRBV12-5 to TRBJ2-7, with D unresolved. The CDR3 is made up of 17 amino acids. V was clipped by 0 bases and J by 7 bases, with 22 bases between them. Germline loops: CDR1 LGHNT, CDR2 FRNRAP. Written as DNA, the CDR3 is TGTGCTAGTGGTTTGGTACCCTCCGAGATCCCGAGGAGAGAGCAGTACTTC. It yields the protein CASGLVPSEIPRREQYF.

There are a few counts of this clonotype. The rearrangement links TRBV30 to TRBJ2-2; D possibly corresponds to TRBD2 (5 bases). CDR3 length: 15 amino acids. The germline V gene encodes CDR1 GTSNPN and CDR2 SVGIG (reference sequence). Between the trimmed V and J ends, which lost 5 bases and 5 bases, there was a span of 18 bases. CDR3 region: CAWAIGPGLTGELFF. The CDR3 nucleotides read TGTGCCTGGGCGATTGGCCCTGGACTGACCGGGGAGCTGTTTTTT.

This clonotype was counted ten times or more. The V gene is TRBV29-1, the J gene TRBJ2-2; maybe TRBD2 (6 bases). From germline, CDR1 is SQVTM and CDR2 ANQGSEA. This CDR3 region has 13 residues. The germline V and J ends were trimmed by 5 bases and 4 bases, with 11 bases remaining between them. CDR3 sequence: CSVFVGGTGELFF. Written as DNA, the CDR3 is TGCAGCGTTTTTGTCGGGGGCACCGGGGAGCTGTTTTTT.